This T cell receptor beta chain was profiled in a study of breast tumors, draining lymph nodes, adjacent tissues. Study conclusions and caveats: Compared with lymph nodes, tumors were less diverse; compared with nontumor tissue, more.

This clonotype was found many times. Its cognate antigen is unknown. TCRdb itself ran the multiplex PCR reads through MiXCR, one entry per CDR3 protein. Counted here are over 130,000 distinct CDR3 sequences, roughly 33% occurring once; the ten biggest clones make up around 2.5%. This CDR3 is built from 18 residues. V shed 3 bases, J shed 4 bases, and the junction held 13 bases outside the gene matches. Germline lookup yields CDR1 WSHSY and CDR2 SAAADI. Samples came from axillary lymph nodes draining the breast cancer. The receptor's source is a female donor with breast cancer. Some clones in this sample may be carry-over from other donors' samples. The V and J genes are TRBV10-2 and TRBJ2-3; the match to TRBD2 covers 10 bases. Specimen: axillary lymph node tissue. CDR3 region: CASSEVSGRGRYADTQYF. The CDR3 nucleotides are TGCGCCAGCAGTGAAGTGAGCGGGAGGGGACGATATGCAGATACGCAGTATTTT.